These T cell receptor beta chains were read from a single sample in a study of PD-1 blockade in classical Hodgkin lymphoma. TCRdb's table, derived via immunoSEQ multiplex PCR, lists solely in-frame clones and lacks some. The table has approximately 20,000 clones, roughly 94% seen once. The sequenced material came from peripheral blood mononuclear cells (PBMCs). These receptor sequences come from a human donor with classical Hodgkin lymphoma. The CDR3 runs from the conserved cysteine through the conserved F or W. Each record gives: clone size, D gene, J gene, V gene, CDR3 DNA, CDR3 protein. The D gene is left open where the match is weak. Part of the rows lack a size; the others show once, few, many or a class for expanded clones.

abundance: NA
d_gene: TRBD1
j_gene: TRBJ2-5
v_gene: TRBV5-1
CDR3nt: TGCGCCAGCACCACCTGGACAGGGGTTAGGGCGGACCCGCCGAAAGAGACCCAGTACTTC
CDR3aa: CASTTWTGVRADPPKETQYF

abundance: NA
d_gene: NA
j_gene: TRBJ1-5
v_gene: TRBV18
CDR3nt: TGTGCCAGCTCACCCACCCAGGGAGGGAGCAATCAGCCCCAGCATTTT
CDR3aa: CASSPTQGGSNQPQHF

abundance: few
d_gene: NA
j_gene: TRBJ2-5
v_gene: TRBV10-3
CDR3nt: TGTGCCATCAGTCCGGGGGCGGGCGAGACCCAGTACTTC
CDR3aa: CAISPGAGETQYF

abundance: NA
d_gene: NA
j_gene: TRBJ2-1
v_gene: TRBV10-3
CDR3nt: TGTGCCACTCAAGGAACCTACAATGAGCAGTTCTTC
CDR3aa: CATQGTYNEQFF

abundance: NA
d_gene: NA
j_gene: TRBJ2-5
v_gene: TRBV19
CDR3nt: TGTGCCAGTAGTTCCTTACCCGGACAGCCTCAAGAGACCCAGTACTTC
CDR3aa: CASSSLPGQPQETQYF

abundance: NA
d_gene: TRBD1
j_gene: TRBJ2-4
v_gene: TRBV15
CDR3nt: TGTGCCACCAGCAGAACCGGGACAGGGGGTTTCATTCAGTACTTC
CDR3aa: CATSRTGTGGFIQYF

abundance: NA
d_gene: TRBD1
j_gene: TRBJ2-7
v_gene: TRBV11-2
CDR3nt: TGTGCCAGCAGCTACTCCGGGACAGACCTTCGTGAGCAGTACTTC
CDR3aa: CASSYSGTDLREQYF

abundance: once
d_gene: NA
j_gene: TRBJ2-5
v_gene: TRBV9
CDR3nt: TGTGCCAGCAGCCCCGGCCGGGGATGGAGAGAGACCCAGTACTTC
CDR3aa: CASSPGRGWRETQYF

abundance: once
d_gene: NA
j_gene: TRBJ1-1
v_gene: TRBV5-6
CDR3nt: TGTGCCAGCAGCCCAGGTAGGCAGGGGAGAAGGACTGAAGCTTTCTTT
CDR3aa: CASSPGRQGRRTEAFF

abundance: NA
d_gene: NA
j_gene: TRBJ2-1
v_gene: TRBV20-1
CDR3nt: TGCAGTGCTACCACAGGTTACCAGTTCTTC
CDR3aa: CSATTGYQFF

abundance: NA
d_gene: NA
j_gene: TRBJ2-1
v_gene: TRBV9
CDR3nt: TGTGCCAGCAGCGTAGTAGGGGGGGTACTACCTCCTTCCTACAATGAGCAGTTCTTC
CDR3aa: CASSVVGGVLPPSYNEQFF

abundance: NA
d_gene: NA
j_gene: TRBJ2-7
v_gene: TRBV30
CDR3nt: TGTGCCTGGAGTCCCCAGGCCTACGAGCAGTACTTC
CDR3aa: CAWSPQAYEQYF

abundance: NA
d_gene: TRBD1
j_gene: TRBJ1-1
v_gene: TRBV27
CDR3nt: TGTGCCAGCAGTTTCCTACGGGACAGGGGGGGTTTATACACTGAAGCTTTCTTT
CDR3aa: CASSFLRDRGGLYTEAFF

abundance: NA
d_gene: TRBD2
j_gene: TRBJ2-3
v_gene: TRBV25-1
CDR3nt: TGTGCCAGCAGTACAAGCGGGGGTAGCACAGATACGCAGTATTTT
CDR3aa: CASSTSGGSTDTQYF

abundance: NA
d_gene: NA
j_gene: TRBJ2-1
v_gene: TRBV13
CDR3nt: TGTGCCAGCAGCTCCAGCGGTGACAGACGCTCCTACAATGAGCAGTTCTTC
CDR3aa: CASSSSGDRRSYNEQFF

abundance: NA
d_gene: NA
j_gene: TRBJ2-5
v_gene: TRBV25-1
CDR3nt: TGTGCCAGCTCCCGAGCAACAGGGTCGCAAGAGACCCAGTACTTC
CDR3aa: CASSRATGSQETQYF

abundance: NA
d_gene: NA
j_gene: TRBJ1-1
v_gene: TRBV28
CDR3nt: TGTGCCAGCCTAGCATGGAGGGGACCCGACACTGAAGCTTTCTTT
CDR3aa: CASLAWRGPDTEAFF

abundance: NA
d_gene: NA
j_gene: TRBJ2-3
v_gene: TRBV9
CDR3nt: TGTGCCAGCAGCTCCCGGGGGCTAGCGGCAGATACGCAGTATTTT
CDR3aa: CASSSRGLAADTQYF

abundance: NA
d_gene: NA
j_gene: TRBJ2-1
v_gene: TRBV7-3
CDR3nt: TGTGCCAGCAGTCGTCACAGGGTGGGTGGTACTTACAATGAGCAGTTCTTC
CDR3aa: CASSRHRVGGTYNEQFF

abundance: NA
d_gene: NA
j_gene: TRBJ2-2
v_gene: TRBV5-4
CDR3nt: TGTGCCAGCATTGCGAACACCGGGGAGCTGTTTTTT
CDR3aa: CASIANTGELFF

abundance: NA
d_gene: NA
j_gene: TRBJ1-2
v_gene: TRBV2
CDR3nt: TGTGCCAGCAGTGAAGCGGGGCAGTTTCGGGCCGGCTTCTATGGCTACACCTTC
CDR3aa: CASSEAGQFRAGFYGYTF

abundance: NA
d_gene: NA
j_gene: TRBJ1-4
v_gene: TRBV21-1
CDR3nt: TGTGCCAGCAGCAAAGCGAGGGCAGTTGGCGGGGAAAAACTGTTTTTT
CDR3aa: CASSKARAVGGEKLFF

abundance: NA
d_gene: NA
j_gene: TRBJ1-2
v_gene: TRBV19
CDR3nt: TGTGCCAGTAGTATAGACGGTCGCTATGGCTACACCTTC
CDR3aa: CASSIDGRYGYTF

abundance: NA
d_gene: TRBD2
j_gene: TRBJ2-3
v_gene: TRBV6-1
CDR3nt: TGTGCCAGCAAGGGGACTAGCAGCACAGATACGCAGTATTTT
CDR3aa: CASKGTSSTDTQYF

abundance: NA
d_gene: TRBD1
j_gene: TRBJ2-7
v_gene: TRBV28
CDR3nt: TGTGCCAGCAGTTTTATCCCTTGGACAGGGACCTACGAGCAGTACTTC
CDR3aa: CASSFIPWTGTYEQYF

abundance: NA
d_gene: NA
j_gene: TRBJ1-1
v_gene: TRBV6-6
CDR3nt: TGTGCCAGCATCTTACGACTAGGCACTGAAGCTTTCTTT
CDR3aa: CASILRLGTEAFF

abundance: NA
d_gene: NA
j_gene: TRBJ1-2
v_gene: TRBV5-4
CDR3nt: TGTGCCAGCAGCTTCTCCGGGACTAACTATGGCTACACCTTC
CDR3aa: CASSFSGTNYGYTF

abundance: NA
d_gene: NA
j_gene: TRBJ1-6
v_gene: TRBV21-1
CDR3nt: TGTGCCAGCAGCAATTATACAGGGGGCAAACCTAATTCACCCCTCCACTTT
CDR3aa: CASSNYTGGKPNSPLHF

abundance: NA
d_gene: NA
j_gene: TRBJ2-1
v_gene: TRBV5-1
CDR3nt: TGCGCCAGCAGCTTGAGGGGCAGGGGGGAAGAGCAGTTCTTC
CDR3aa: CASSLRGRGEEQFF

abundance: once
d_gene: NA
j_gene: TRBJ1-6
v_gene: TRBV15
CDR3nt: TGTGCCACCAGCAGAGATCAAGCGGTTGGGGGTAATTCACCCCTCCACTTT
CDR3aa: CATSRDQAVGGNSPLHF

abundance: NA
d_gene: TRBD1
j_gene: TRBJ2-7
v_gene: TRBV7-9
CDR3nt: TGTGCCAGCAGCACGGACAGGAGATTAAGCGGGCAGTACTTC
CDR3aa: CASSTDRRLSGQYF

abundance: once
d_gene: NA
j_gene: TRBJ1-5
v_gene: TRBV15
CDR3nt: TGTGCCACCAGCGCCCGCGGGGGGAGCAATCAGCCCCAGCATTTT
CDR3aa: CATSARGGSNQPQHF

abundance: NA
d_gene: NA
j_gene: TRBJ1-5
v_gene: TRBV10-3
CDR3nt: TGTGCCATCAGTGAGGGTGGGGGCGCCGGTCAGCCCCAGCATTTT
CDR3aa: CAISEGGGAGQPQHF

abundance: NA
d_gene: NA
j_gene: TRBJ1-2
v_gene: TRBV14
CDR3nt: TGTGCCAGCAGCCATATGGCCGGGCCGAGCGGCTACACCTTC
CDR3aa: CASSHMAGPSGYTF

abundance: NA
d_gene: NA
j_gene: TRBJ1-5
v_gene: TRBV27
CDR3nt: TGTGCCAGCAGTTTAGCACGGTGGGGGGAGGATCAGCCCCAGCATTTT
CDR3aa: CASSLARWGEDQPQHF

abundance: NA
d_gene: NA
j_gene: TRBJ1-3
v_gene: TRBV12-2
CDR3nt: TGTGCAAGTCGCGTTCAGAGGGAGTCTGGAAACACCATATATTTT
CDR3aa: CASRVQRESGNTIYF

abundance: NA
d_gene: TRBD1
j_gene: TRBJ2-5
v_gene: TRBV2
CDR3nt: TGTGCCAGCACCTTGGACAGGCAAGAGACCCAGTACTTC
CDR3aa: CASTLDRQETQYF

abundance: once
d_gene: TRBD1
j_gene: TRBJ2-7
v_gene: TRBV18
CDR3nt: TGTGCCAGCTCACCGGGACAGGGAGCCTACGAGCAGTACTTC
CDR3aa: CASSPGQGAYEQYF

abundance: NA
d_gene: NA
j_gene: TRBJ2-1
v_gene: TRBV7-9
CDR3nt: TGTGCCAGCAGCTTAGACGCTAACTACAATGAGCAGTTCTTC
CDR3aa: CASSLDANYNEQFF

abundance: NA
d_gene: NA
j_gene: TRBJ2-2
v_gene: TRBV7-8
CDR3nt: TGTGCCAGCAGCTTAGCGTTAGGGCGAGGCGGGGAGCTGTTTTTT
CDR3aa: CASSLALGRGGELFF

abundance: NA
d_gene: NA
j_gene: TRBJ2-5
v_gene: TRBV4-1
CDR3nt: TGCGCCAGCAGCCTACAGCTACAAGAGACCCAGTACTTC
CDR3aa: CASSLQLQETQYF

abundance: NA
d_gene: TRBD2
j_gene: TRBJ2-1
v_gene: TRBV5-4
CDR3nt: TGTGCCAGTGCAGCTAGCGGGTCCTACAATGAGCAGTTCTTC
CDR3aa: CASAASGSYNEQFF

abundance: NA
d_gene: NA
j_gene: TRBJ1-4
v_gene: TRBV30
CDR3nt: TGTGCCTGGAGTGTAGGGGGTGTTGGAGGGACGGGCGAAAAACTGTTTTTT
CDR3aa: CAWSVGGVGGTGEKLFF

abundance: NA
d_gene: NA
j_gene: TRBJ2-6
v_gene: TRBV7-8
CDR3nt: TGTGCCAGCAGCTTAGTAGGGGCAGACTTCTCTGGGGCCAACGTCCTGACTTTC
CDR3aa: CASSLVGADFSGANVLTF

abundance: NA
d_gene: NA
j_gene: TRBJ1-5
v_gene: TRBV27
CDR3nt: TGTGCCAGCAGCTCTACAGAGGCCTCCCAGCCCCAGCATTTT
CDR3aa: CASSSTEASQPQHF

abundance: few
d_gene: NA
j_gene: TRBJ2-2
v_gene: TRBV7-9
CDR3nt: TGTGCCAGCAGCTTTCCACCGGAGACCGGGGAGCTGTTTTTT
CDR3aa: CASSFPPETGELFF

abundance: NA
d_gene: TRBD1
j_gene: TRBJ1-6
v_gene: TRBV7-8
CDR3nt: TGTGCCAGCAGCATGTCGACAGGGCATAGTTCACCCCTCCACTTT
CDR3aa: CASSMSTGHSSPLHF

abundance: NA
d_gene: TRBD1
j_gene: TRBJ1-6
v_gene: TRBV27
CDR3nt: TGTGCCAGCAGATCTCCGGGGGGACAGGGGACGTCACCCCTCCACTTT
CDR3aa: CASRSPGGQGTSPLHF

abundance: NA
d_gene: NA
j_gene: TRBJ1-1
v_gene: TRBV6-7
CDR3nt: TGTGCCAGCAGTTACTCGTGGGTAGGCACTGAAGCTTTCTTT
CDR3aa: CASSYSWVGTEAFF